Below are 28 T cell receptor beta chains sequenced from a single sample in a study of CD8 T cells in Susac syndrome. Roughly 0.45 to 1 ug RNA was reverse transcribed with random hexamers. TCRdb ran MiXCR on the immunoSEQ multiplex PCR reads and lists one entry per CDR3 protein. The sample consists of 90,000 to 150,000 distinct CDR3 sequences, about 90% of them appearing once. Sequenced material: CD4+ T cells from PBMCs. The receptors derive from a human donor in good health.

The chain employs TRBV14 and TRBJ1-1; D possibly corresponds to TRBD1 (5 bases). Germline CDR1 SGHDN, CDR2 FVKESK. This CDR3 contains 13 residues. The V and J ends lost 4 bases and 6 bases respectively, with 12 bases between them. CDR3 in amino acids: CASSPGPRAEAFF. CDR3 nucleotides: TGTGCCAGCAGCCCAGGGCCGAGGGCTGAAGCTTTCTTT.

The V and J genes are TRBV9 and TRBJ2-3; no firm D call. The V gene's germline CDR1 is SGDLS and CDR2 YYNGEE. The V and J ends lost 2 bases and 4 bases respectively, with 8 bases between them. The CDR3 extends over 13 amino acids. CDR3 sequence reads: CASSVRFPDTQYF. The CDR3 DNA reads TGTGCCAGCAGCGTCCGGTTCCCAGATACGCAGTATTTT.

The CDR3 loop is CSVGTGISYEQYF. The DNA for the CDR3 is TGCAGCGTTGGAACAGGGATCTCCTACGAGCAGTACTTC. V and J are TRBV29-1 and TRBJ2-7; TRBD1 is a possible D gene (6 bases). Trimming left V 4 bases short and J 0 bases short, with 10 bases between. Germline values: CDR1 SQVTM, CDR2 ANQGSEA. This CDR3 region has 13 residues.

This clonotype was seen a single time. The gene calls are TRBV13 and TRBJ1-1; D might be TRBD1 (5 bases). Germline V gene lookup returns CDR1 PRHDT and CDR2 FYEKMQ (reference sequence). There are 15 residues in the CDR3. Trimming stripped 3 bases from V and 0 bases from J, with 11 bases between. The CDR3 region is CASSFSGTMNTEAFF. DNA for the CDR3: TGTGCCAGCAGCTTTTCAGGGACCATGAACACTGAAGCTTTCTTT.

This chain connects TRBV29-1 to TRBJ1-1; no reliable D call. This CDR3 is built from 13 residues. The V end was cut by 3 bases, the J end by 0 bases, with 8 bases between. Germline V gene lookup returns CDR1 SQVTM and CDR2 ANQGSEA. The CDR3 region is CSVDRQVNTEAFF. The CDR3 nucleotides are TGCAGCGTTGACCGGCAGGTGAACACTGAAGCTTTCTTT.

The chain recombines TRBV5-4 with TRBJ2-1; 10 positions match TRBD1. Germline CDR1 SGHNT, CDR2 YYREEE (reference sequence). This CDR3 has 17 residues. V gave up 0 bases and J gave up 8 bases; unmatched junction bases: 11. This chain's CDR3 is CASSLELGDRGKDEQFF. Written as DNA, the CDR3 is TGTGCCAGCAGCTTGGAATTAGGGGACAGGGGAAAAGATGAGCAGTTCTTC.

The rearrangement joins TRBV7-2 to TRBJ2-2; D tentatively fits TRBD1 or TRBD2 (5 bases each). From germline, CDR1 is SGHTA and CDR2 FQGNSA. V dropped 1 base and J dropped 4 bases, with 13 bases sitting between them. This CDR3 comprises 16 residues. In DNA form, the CDR3 reads TGTGCCAGCAGCTTAGGTCCGGCAGGGAGCACCGGGGAGCTGTTTTTT. Translating it yields CASSLGPAGSTGELFF. The entire variable domain, with the rest obtained from reference TRBV7-2 and TRBJ2-2, is as follows: GAGVSQSPSNKVTEKGKDVELRCDPISGHTALYWYRQSLGQGLEFLIYFQGNSAPDKSGLPSDRFSAERTGGSVSTLTIQRTQQEDSAVYLCASSLGPAGSTGELFFGEGSRLTVL.

This clonotype was recorded a few times. The genes are TRBV2 and TRBJ2-1; D not certain. This CDR3 comprises 10 residues. CDR1 and CDR2 (germline): SNHLY, FYNNEI. Trimming pared 6 bases from V and 5 bases from J, leaving 2 bases between. The CDR3 sequence is CASRDNEQFF. CDR3 coding DNA: TGTGCCAGCAGGGACAATGAGCAGTTCTTC. The complete variable domain, with remaining parts taken from reference TRBV2 and TRBJ2-1, reads EPEVTQTPSHQVTQMGQEVILRCVPISNHLYFYWYRQILGQKVEFLVSFYNNEISEKSEIFDDQFSVERPDGSNFTLKIRSTKLEDSAMYFCASRDNEQFFGPGTRLTVL.

The genes are TRBV27 and TRBJ2-2; TRBD1 aligns across 7 bases. Germline loops: CDR1 MNHEY, CDR2 SMNVEV (reference sequence). V dropped 5 bases and J dropped 5; count of bases not matched to a gene: 14. The CDR3 extends over 17 amino acids. The CDR3 loop is CASSPTAGTVSTGELFF. The CDR3 DNA reads TGTGCCAGCAGTCCGACGGCCGGGACAGTTTCTACCGGGGAGCTGTTTTTT.

A few counts support this clonotype. This chain joins TRBV6-5 and TRBJ1-1; tentative D call: TRBD1 (5 bases). The CDR3 sequence is 15 residues long. Trimming took 4 bases from V and 1 from J, leaving 13 bases between them. Germline CDR1 reads MNHEY; CDR2 reads SVGAGI. The CDR3 DNA is TGTGCCAGCAGTTTGGGGACGGGGACGAACACTGAAGCTTTCTTT. Translated: CASSLGTGTNTEAFF.

The V and J genes are TRBV7-9 and TRBJ2-1, with 7 positions matching TRBD2. The V segment lost 3 bases and the J segment 1 base; nucleotides outside the gene matches: 9. Per the germline V gene, CDR1 is SEHNR and CDR2 is FQNEAQ (reference sequence). The CDR3 runs to 17 residues. The CDR3 DNA follows: TGTGCCAGCAGCTTCGATGTGCTAGCGGTATCCTACAATGAGCAGTTCTTC. Its protein is CASSFDVLAVSYNEQFF.

The chain recombines TRBV3-1 with TRBJ2-3; 8 nucleotides line up with TRBD2. Losses at the gene ends were 3 bases for V and 4 bases for J; bases not matched to a gene: 3. Germline V gives CDR1 LGHDT, CDR2 YNNKEL (reference sequence). The CDR3 extends over 14 amino acids. CDR3 in amino acids: CASSHGGAPDTQYF. The CDR3, as DNA: TGTGCCAGCAGCCACGGGGGGGCCCCAGATACGCAGTATTTT.

This clonotype has just one count. V usage is TRBV6-5 and J usage is TRBJ1-2; no clear D. V was cut by 2 bases and J by 8 bases, with 15 bases left in between. Germline loops: CDR1 MNHEY, CDR2 SVGAGI. The CDR3 is 14 amino acids. CDR3 residues: CASSYIEGSRGYTF. CDR3 in DNA: TGTGCCAGCAGTTACATCGAGGGAAGTCGAGGCTACACCTTC.

V is TRBV20-1 and J is TRBJ1-5; 7 bases line up with TRBD1. Trimming cost V 5 bases and J 1 base; bases outside gene matches: 8. In germline, CDR1 is DFQATT, CDR2 SNEGSKA (reference sequence). The CDR3 is 15 amino acids. The CDR3 loop reads CSARRQGPSNQPQHF. The CDR3 DNA sequence: TGCAGTGCTCGGAGACAGGGCCCGAGCAATCAGCCCCAGCATTTT.

The CDR3 nucleotides are TGTGCCAGCAGTTTATCTCAAGTCCCGACTAGCAATCACGATGAGCAGTTCTTC. The encoded protein is CASSLSQVPTSNHDEQFF. The chain links TRBV27 to TRBJ2-1, with 7 bases identical to TRBD2. Losses at the gene ends were 0 bases for V and 8 bases for J; bases not matched to a gene: 16. The CDR3 spans 18 residues. Germline V gives CDR1 MNHEY, CDR2 SMNVEV (reference sequence).

This clonotype was counted a single time. The chain couples TRBV20-1 to TRBJ2-2, with D unclear. Germline V CDR1 and CDR2: DFQATT, SNEGSKA (reference sequence). The CDR3 extends over 13 amino acids. The germline V and J ends were trimmed by 2 bases and 3 bases, with 7 bases remaining between them. Written as DNA, the CDR3 is TGCAGTGCTAGAAATAGACACACCGGGGAGCTGTTTTTT. Translation gives CSARNRHTGELFF.

The chain carries TRBV20-1 and TRBJ2-1, with D perhaps TRBD1 (6 bases). The CDR3 covers 15 residues. Trimming left V 3 bases short and J 3 bases short, with 15 bases between. The germline V gene has CDR1 DFQATT and CDR2 SNEGSKA (reference sequence). The CDR3 region is CSASDGEGDYNEQFF. In DNA, the CDR3 is TGCAGTGCTAGCGACGGAGAGGGGGACTACAATGAGCAGTTCTTC.

V gene TRBV6-2 or TRBV6-3 combines with J gene TRBJ1-5; TRBD1 is a possible D gene (6 bases). V lost 8 bases and J lost 4, with 18 bases in between. CDR3 size: 15 residues. Per the germline V gene, CDR1 is MNHEY and CDR2 is SVGEGT. This chain's CDR3 is CASAGRGGVNQPQHF. CDR3 sequence (DNA): TGTGCCAGCGCCGGTAGGGGGGGAGTGAATCAGCCCCAGCATTTT.

This clonotype was picked up one time. This chain uses TRBV7-2 with TRBJ1-1; D not certain. Germline V gene lookup returns CDR1 SGHTA and CDR2 FQGNSA. This CDR3 has 14 residues. V was pared by 5 bases and J by 4 bases, with 14 bases between. The CDR3 here is CASSPQRSSTEAFF. Here the CDR3 DNA reads TGTGCCAGCAGCCCTCAGCGGTCCAGCACTGAAGCTTTCTTT.

The chain employs TRBV20-1 and TRBJ2-1; D not certain. The CDR3 spans 13 residues. V shed 7 bases and J shed 9 bases, with 19 bases lying between them. CDR1 and CDR2 (germline): DFQATT, SNEGSKA (reference sequence). This CDR3 is CSVGGLEDREQFF. The CDR3 DNA sequence: TGCAGTGTAGGTGGTCTGGAAGACCGTGAGCAGTTCTTC.

This chain links TRBV20-1 with TRBJ1-2, with a weak D call TRBD1 (6 bases). CDR3 length: 12 residues. V gave up 1 base and J gave up 7 bases, with 10 bases separating them. Per the germline V gene, CDR1 is DFQATT and CDR2 is SNEGSKA (reference sequence). The CDR3: CSARVDSAGYTF. DNA of the CDR3: TGCAGTGCTAGAGTGGACAGTGCTGGCTACACCTTC.

The chain couples TRBV6-2 or TRBV6-3 to TRBJ1-3; TRBD1 is a possible D gene (6 bases). Deletions cut 0 bases from V and 0 bases from J, with 12 bases between. The length of the CDR3 is 17 residues. Per the germline V gene, CDR1 is MNHEY and CDR2 is SVGEGT. In nucleotides, the CDR3 is TGTGCCAGCAGTTACTCGATTGGACAGCTCTCTGGAAACACCATATATTTT. This gives the protein CASSYSIGQLSGNTIYF.

This chain connects TRBV12-3 or TRBV12-4 to TRBJ2-7; D not resolved. The CDR3 contains 14 residues. Trimming shortened V by 1 base and J by 3 bases, and 10 bases separated the two germline ends. The CDR3 region is CASSLGGQGYEQYF. In DNA, the CDR3 is TGTGCCAGCAGTTTAGGAGGTCAAGGCTACGAGCAGTACTTC.

The genes are TRBV29-1 and TRBJ2-3; 7 positions match TRBD2. There are 15 residues in the CDR3. The germline gives CDR1 SQVTM, CDR2 ANQGSEA. The V segment lost 6 bases and the J segment 2 bases; nucleotides outside the gene matches: 11. The CDR3 here is CSVDFPGGYTDTQYF. As DNA, the CDR3 is TGCAGCGTCGACTTCCCGGGGGGTTACACAGATACGCAGTATTTT.

The CDR3 sequence: CASSLRGGVPGEQFF. The CDR3, as DNA: TGTGCCAGCAGCTTAAGGGGGGGCGTCCCCGGAGAGCAGTTCTTC. The chain links TRBV7-2 to TRBJ2-1, with a weak D call TRBD2 (7 bases). The ends were cut back, 2 bases at V and 10 bases at J, with 18 bases in the middle. Germline V lookup: CDR1 SGHTA, CDR2 FQGNSA. The CDR3 loop spans 15 amino acids.

The chain recombines TRBV19 with TRBJ1-2, with TRBD1 matching 7 bases. This CDR3 has 13 amino acids. Looked up from germline, CDR1 is LNHDA and CDR2 is SQIVND (reference sequence). J was trimmed by 4 bases and V by 8 bases; bases with no gene match: 7. The chain's CDR3 is CASWETGLYGYTF. In DNA, the CDR3 is TGTGCCAGTTGGGAGACAGGGCTCTATGGCTACACCTTC.

The J gene is TRBJ2-7, the V gene TRBV30, with D possibly matching TRBD2 (5 bases). The CDR3 is made up of 14 amino acids. Trimming removed 3 bases at V and 3 bases at J, with 15 bases between. The germline V gene encodes CDR1 GTSNPN and CDR2 SVGIG (reference sequence). The CDR3 DNA sequence: TGTGCCTGGAGCGTAGCGATCCCCTTCTACGAGCAGTACTTC. Residues: CAWSVAIPFYEQYF. Drawing the rest from reference TRBV30 and TRBJ2-7, the complete variable domain is SQTIHQWPATLVQPVGSPLSLECTVEGTSNPNLYWYRQAAGRGLQLLFYSVGIGQISSEVPQNLSASRPQDRQFILSSKKLLLSDSGFYLCAWSVAIPFYEQYFGPGTRLTVT.

The genes are TRBV7-8 and TRBJ2-1; D ambiguous. From germline, CDR1 is SGHVS and CDR2 FQNEAQ. The CDR3 covers 12 residues. Trimming pared 7 bases from V and 6 bases from J, leaving 10 bases between. The CDR3 DNA is TGTGCCAGCACCGATAATGTCAATGAGCAGTTCTTC. As protein: CASTDNVNEQFF.